A selection of T cell receptor beta chains follows, all from one sample in a study of T cell responses to AZD1222 COVID-19 vaccine. Sequencing was performed with immunoSEQ multiplex PCR; in TCRdb, only in-frame clones are kept and a portion is missing. In the table there are about 100,000 clones, about 90% of which are singletons. Sample: peripheral blood, taken on day 0 of AZD1222 vaccination. The receptors here all came from an adult in good health. CDR3s include the opening cysteine and the closing phenylalanine or tryptophan. A D gene is named only where the DNA matches it firmly. Clone size, where shown, is once, few, many, or a class for clones that have expanded.

clone_size d_call j_call v_call cdr3_aa cdr3_nt
NA TRBD2 TRBJ2-2 TRBV25-1 CASSLAGASGTGELFF TGTGCCAGCAGTCTAGCGGGAGCTTCGGGTACCGGGGAGCTGTTTTTT
NA NA TRBJ2-7 TRBV19 CASSIGGTSTYEQYF TGTGCCAGTAGTATTGGGGGGACTTCAACCTACGAGCAGTACTTC
NA NA TRBJ2-7 TRBV6-1 CASSESGTSSYEQYF TGTGCCAGCAGTGAATCCGGGACATCTTCCTACGAGCAGTACTTC
NA TRBD1 TRBJ1-6 TRBV7-9 CASSQTDRGPNSPLHF TGTGCCAGCAGCCAGACGGACAGGGGGCCGAATTCACCCCTCCACTTT
NA NA TRBJ2-2 TRBV29-1 CSVRPRAANTGELFF TGCAGCGTCAGGCCTCGGGCCGCGAACACCGGGGAGCTGTTTTTT
NA TRBD2 TRBJ2-7 TRBV4-1 CASSRLAGGFSYEQYF TGCGCCAGCAGCCGACTAGCGGGAGGGTTCTCCTACGAGCAGTACTTC
NA NA TRBJ1-3 TRBV7-9 CASSLQGSSSGNTIYF TGTGCCAGCAGCTTACAGGGGTCCAGCTCTGGAAACACCATATATTTT
NA NA TRBJ2-1 TRBV7-3 CASSLTPGNNEQFF TGTGCCAGCAGCTTAACCCCTGGTAACAATGAGCAGTTCTTC
NA NA TRBJ2-7 TRBV9 CASSVGGISYEQYF TGTGCCAGCAGCGTAGGAGGAATTTCCTACGAGCAGTACTTC
NA TRBD2 TRBJ2-1 TRBV24-1 CATSVPSGTSYNEQFF TGTGCCACCAGTGTTCCTAGCGGGACTTCCTACAATGAGCAGTTCTTC
NA NA TRBJ1-1 TRBV3-1/TRBV3-2 CASSQLGGNTEAFF TGTGCCAGCAGCCAATTAGGTGGGAACACTGAAGCTTTCTTT
NA NA TRBJ1-5 TRBV7-9 CASTSDPDQPQHF TGTGCCAGCACCTCGGACCCCGATCAGCCCCAGCATTTT
NA NA TRBJ1-2 TRBV7-8 CASSSKTKDGYTF TGTGCCAGCAGCTCTAAGACAAAGGATGGCTACACCTTC
NA TRBD1 TRBJ2-1 TRBV3-1/TRBV3-2 CASSNRGEQFF TGTGCCAGCAGCAACAGGGGTGAGCAGTTCTTC
NA NA TRBJ2-5 TRBV29-1 CSVGNRDREETQYF TGCAGCGTTGGGAACCGGGACCGAGAAGAGACCCAGTACTTC
NA TRBD2 TRBJ2-1 TRBV30 CAWSVQFRGGRYNEQFF TGTGCCTGGAGTGTACAGTTTCGGGGAGGGAGATACAATGAGCAGTTCTTC
NA NA TRBJ1-1 TRBV6-5 CASIRDTFTEAFF TGTGCCAGCATTCGGGACACCTTCACTGAAGCTTTCTTT
NA NA TRBJ2-2 TRBV19 CASSISRVTGELFF TGTGCCAGTAGTATTAGCAGGGTTACCGGGGAGCTGTTTTTT
NA NA TRBJ2-1 TRBV7-2 CASSLARGVGTTNEQFF TGTGCCAGCAGCTTAGCGAGGGGGGTCGGGACTACAAATGAGCAGTTCTTC
NA NA TRBJ1-2 TRBV3-1/TRBV3-2 CASSQGDTSVYGYTF TGTGCCAGCAGCCAAGGGGACACCTCCGTCTATGGCTACACCTTC
NA TRBD2 TRBJ2-5 TRBV28 CASSLREGKETQYF TGTGCCAGCAGTTTGCGGGAGGGCAAAGAGACCCAGTACTTC
NA TRBD2 TRBJ2-1 TRBV28 CASSISGPSYNEQFF TGTGCCAGCAGTATTAGCGGGCCCTCCTACAATGAGCAGTTCTTC
few NA TRBJ2-7 TRBV29-1 CSVATGDEQYF TGCAGCGTTGCCACCGGGGACGAGCAGTACTTC
NA TRBD2 TRBJ2-3 TRBV5-4 CASSLTSGTDTQYF TGTGCCAGCAGCTTGACTAGCGGCACAGATACGCAGTATTTT
NA TRBD2 TRBJ2-1 TRBV27 CASSLPPRRETSGRRNEQFF TGTGCCAGCAGTTTACCCCCTCGAAGGGAGACTAGCGGGAGACGGAATGAGCAGTTCTTC
once NA TRBJ2-7 TRBV28 CASNQGSYEQYF TGTGCCAGCAACCAGGGTTCCTACGAGCAGTACTTC
NA TRBD2 TRBJ2-1 TRBV6-5 CASSSGLAGVVQFF TGTGCCAGCAGTTCTGGGCTAGCGGGAGTGGTGCAGTTCTTC
NA NA TRBJ2-1 TRBV19 CASSISVYNEQFF TGTGCCAGTAGTATTTCAGTCTACAATGAGCAGTTCTTC
NA TRBD2 TRBJ2-7 TRBV4-1 CASSQDNGLAGGEEQYF TGCGCCAGCAGCCAAGATAACGGACTAGCGGGAGGTGAGGAGCAGTACTTC
few NA TRBJ1-5 TRBV27 CASISNQPQHF TGTGCCAGCATTAGCAATCAGCCCCAGCATTTT
NA NA TRBJ2-7 TRBV7-8 CASSLGTSSYEQYF TGTGCCAGCAGCTTAGGGACCAGCTCCTACGAGCAGTACTTC
NA TRBD1 TRBJ2-1 TRBV19 CASSKGQSSYNEQFF TGTGCCAGTAGTAAGGGACAGAGCTCCTACAATGAGCAGTTCTTC
once TRBD2 TRBJ2-1 TRBV19 CASSTIRTSGRNNEQFF TGTGCCAGTAGTACGATACGGACTAGCGGGAGAAATAATGAGCAGTTCTTC
NA NA TRBJ2-7 TRBV2 CATRGYEQYF TGTGCCACTAGGGGCTACGAGCAGTACTTC
NA NA TRBJ1-4 TRBV11-2 CASSLGRGEKLFF TGTGCCAGCAGCTTAGGGAGGGGGGAAAAACTGTTTTTT
NA TRBD1 TRBJ2-7 TRBV28 CASSYGDSYEQYF TGTGCCAGCAGTTACGGGGACAGTTACGAGCAGTACTTC
NA NA TRBJ1-6 TRBV19 CASSIVDSPLHF TGTGCCAGTAGTATAGTGGATTCACCCCTCCACTTT
NA NA TRBJ1-1 TRBV29-1 CSGRALPNTEAFF TGCAGCGGGAGAGCCTTGCCGAACACTGAAGCTTTCTTT
NA TRBD2 TRBJ2-1 TRBV10-3 CAIKGLAPANEQFF TGTGCCATCAAGGGACTAGCTCCTGCCAATGAGCAGTTCTTC
NA NA TRBJ2-1 TRBV28 CASSKIGAKNEQFF TGTGCCAGCAGTAAAATCGGGGCTAAGAATGAGCAGTTCTTC
once NA TRBJ1-5 TRBV11-1 CASSSSSDQPQHF TGTGCCAGCAGCTCATCCTCAGATCAGCCCCAGCATTTT
NA TRBD2 TRBJ2-2 TRBV10-2 CASSDPSAGLGYDGELFF TGCGCCAGCAGTGACCCGTCCGCGGGACTAGGTTACGACGGGGAGCTGTTTTTT